The following is a T cell receptor beta chain sequence with its context. Its specificity is not known. These data are taken from a study of shared clonotypes between healthy human individuals. CDR1 and CDR2 (germline): SGHRS, YFSETQ. The V gene lost 4 bases and the J gene lost 0 bases, with 17 bases spanning the gap. This CDR3 has 16 amino acids. In the naive CD8 group, cells lacked CD45RO and were positively selected for CCR7, so terminally differentiated effector memory CD45RA+ cells were left out. Investigators spread the genomic DNA of each subset evenly over several immunoSEQ plates. Methods used by the authors: Filtering differed because ImmunoSEQ produced junction-only sequences that carried no quality scores. Sequenced by immunoSEQ multiplex PCR; TCRdb stores in-frame clones only, minus some. V and J calls and clone size are as listed in that table; D and trimming were resolved from the DNA. The sample lists approximately 2,000,000 clones, 80% to 95% occurring once.

Study conclusions and caveats: Although depth was large, rarefaction showed that sequencing of the sorted subsets was incomplete.

This chain uses TRBV5-1 with TRBJ2-7, with D possibly matching TRBD2 (5 bases). The sequence derives from a man younger than 30 in good health. Some clones in this sample may be carry-over from other donors' samples. The sequenced sample was naive CD8+ T cells from PBMCs. Written as DNA, the CDR3 is TGCGCCAGCAGCCATGACGGGGTCATCAGCTCCTACGAGCAGTACTTC. Protein sequence: CASSHDGVISSYEQYF.